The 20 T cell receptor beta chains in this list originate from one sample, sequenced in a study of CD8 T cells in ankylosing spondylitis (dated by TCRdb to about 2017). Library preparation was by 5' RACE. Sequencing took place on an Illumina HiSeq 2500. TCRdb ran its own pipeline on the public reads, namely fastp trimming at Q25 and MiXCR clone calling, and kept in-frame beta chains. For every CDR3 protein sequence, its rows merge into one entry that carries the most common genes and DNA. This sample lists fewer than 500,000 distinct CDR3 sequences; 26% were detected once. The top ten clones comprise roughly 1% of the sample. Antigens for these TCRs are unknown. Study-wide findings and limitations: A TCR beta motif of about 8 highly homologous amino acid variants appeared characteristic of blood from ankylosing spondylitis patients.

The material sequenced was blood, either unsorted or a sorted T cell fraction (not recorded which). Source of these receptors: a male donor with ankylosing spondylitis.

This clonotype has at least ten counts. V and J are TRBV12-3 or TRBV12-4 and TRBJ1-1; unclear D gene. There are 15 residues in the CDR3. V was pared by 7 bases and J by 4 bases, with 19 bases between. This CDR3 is CASTQAMGAGTEAFF. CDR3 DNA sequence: TGTGCCAGCACCCAAGCCATGGGAGCGGGCACTGAAGCTTTCTTT.

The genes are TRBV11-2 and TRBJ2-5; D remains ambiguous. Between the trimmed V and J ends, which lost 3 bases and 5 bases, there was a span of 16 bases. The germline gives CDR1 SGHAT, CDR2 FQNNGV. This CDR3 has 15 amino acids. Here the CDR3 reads CASSFNRAVGETQYF. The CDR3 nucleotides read TGTGCCAGCAGCTTTAATAGGGCGGTAGGCGAGACCCAGTACTTC. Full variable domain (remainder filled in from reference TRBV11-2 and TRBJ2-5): EAGVAQSPRYKIIEKRQSVAFWCNPISGHATLYWYQQILGQGPKLLIQFQNNGVVDDSQLPKDRFSAERLKGVDSTLKIQPAKLEDSAVYLCASSFNRAVGETQYFGPGTRLLVL.

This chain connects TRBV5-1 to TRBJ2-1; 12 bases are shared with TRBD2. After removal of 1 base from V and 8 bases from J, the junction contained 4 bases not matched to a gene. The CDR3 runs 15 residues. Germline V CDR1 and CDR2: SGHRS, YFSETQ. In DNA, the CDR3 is TGCGCCAGCAGCTTGACGCTAGCGGGAGGGGATGAGCAGTTCTTC. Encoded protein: CASSLTLAGGDEQFF.

In DNA, the CDR3 is TGTGCCAGCAGGGCGCGGGGTACTAGCGGTCTCCAAGAGACCCAGTACTTC. Translating it yields CASRARGTSGLQETQYF. The rearrangement joins TRBV7-9 to TRBJ2-5; 8 bases align to TRBD2. J lost 1 base, V lost 6 bases, and 13 bases had no gene match. Germline V CDR1 and CDR2: SEHNR, FQNEAQ (reference sequence). CDR3 length: 17 residues. Supplemented by reference TRBV7-9 and TRBJ2-5, the full variable domain reads DTGVSQNPRHKITKRGQNVTFRCDPISEHNRLYWYRQTLGQGPEFLTYFQNEAQLEKSRLLSDRFSAERPKGSFSTLEIQRTEQGDSAMYLCASRARGTSGLQETQYFGPGTRLLVL.

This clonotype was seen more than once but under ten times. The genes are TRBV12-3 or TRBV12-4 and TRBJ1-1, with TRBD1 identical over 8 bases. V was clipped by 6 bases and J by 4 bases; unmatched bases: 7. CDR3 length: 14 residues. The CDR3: CASRQTGGSTEAFF. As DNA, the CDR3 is TGTGCCAGCAGACAAACAGGGGGGAGCACTGAAGCTTTCTTT.

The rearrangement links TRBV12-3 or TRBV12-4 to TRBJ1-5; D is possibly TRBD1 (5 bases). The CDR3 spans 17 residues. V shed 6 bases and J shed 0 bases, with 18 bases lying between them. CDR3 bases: TGTGCCAGCAGCCGAACCCCCGACAGTTATAGCAATCAGCCCCAGCATTTT. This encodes CASSRTPDSYSNQPQHF.

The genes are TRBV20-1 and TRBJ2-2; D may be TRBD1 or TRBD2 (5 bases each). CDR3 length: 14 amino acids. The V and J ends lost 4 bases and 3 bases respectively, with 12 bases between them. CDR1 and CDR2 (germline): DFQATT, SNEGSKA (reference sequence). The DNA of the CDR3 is TGCAGTGCTAAGGGGAGAGGGGACACCGGGGAGCTGTTTTTT. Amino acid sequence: CSAKGRGDTGELFF.

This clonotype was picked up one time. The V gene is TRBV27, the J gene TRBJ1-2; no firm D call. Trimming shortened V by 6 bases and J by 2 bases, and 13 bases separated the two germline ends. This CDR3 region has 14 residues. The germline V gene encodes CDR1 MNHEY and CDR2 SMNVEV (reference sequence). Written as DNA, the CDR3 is TGTGCCAGCAGCCCCTCGCGGAGAAACTATGGCTACACCTTC. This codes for CASSPSRRNYGYTF.

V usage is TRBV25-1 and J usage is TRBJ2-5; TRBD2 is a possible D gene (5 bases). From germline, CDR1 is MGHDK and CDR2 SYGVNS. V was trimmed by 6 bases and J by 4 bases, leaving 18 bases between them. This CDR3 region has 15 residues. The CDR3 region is CASSSPGFRGETQYF. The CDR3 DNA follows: TGTGCCAGCAGCTCCCCGGGATTCCGGGGAGAGACCCAGTACTTC.

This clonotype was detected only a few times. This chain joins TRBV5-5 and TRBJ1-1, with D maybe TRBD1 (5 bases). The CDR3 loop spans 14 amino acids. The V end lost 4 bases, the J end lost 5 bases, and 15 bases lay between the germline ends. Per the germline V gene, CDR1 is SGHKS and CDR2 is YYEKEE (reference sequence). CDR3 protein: CASSQGAGGTEAFF. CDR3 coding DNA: TGTGCCAGCAGCCAGGGTGCGGGGGGGACTGAAGCTTTCTTT.

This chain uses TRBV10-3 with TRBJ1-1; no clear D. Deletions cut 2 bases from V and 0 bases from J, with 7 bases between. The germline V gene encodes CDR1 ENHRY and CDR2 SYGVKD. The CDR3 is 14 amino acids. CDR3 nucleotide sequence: TGTGCCATCAGTGAGCGGGCCATGAACACTGAAGCTTTCTTT. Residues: CAISERAMNTEAFF.

CDR3 in DNA: TGTGCCACCAGTGGGACAGGGGAAGGGTCCACTGAAGCTTTCTTT. Its protein is CATSGTGEGSTEAFF. This rearrangement joins TRBV24-1 to TRBJ1-1; 9 bases are a match to TRBD1. This CDR3 spans 15 amino acids. Germline loops: CDR1 KGHDR, CDR2 SFDVKD. The V and J ends lost 5 bases and 4 bases, in that order; junction bases with no gene match: 7.

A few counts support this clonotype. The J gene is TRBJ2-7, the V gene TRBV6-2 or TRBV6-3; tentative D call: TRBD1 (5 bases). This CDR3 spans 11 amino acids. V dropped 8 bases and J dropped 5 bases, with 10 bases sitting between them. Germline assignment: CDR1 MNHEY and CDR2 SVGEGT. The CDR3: CASFDSHEQYF. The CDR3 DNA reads TGTGCCAGCTTCGACAGCCACGAGCAGTACTTC.

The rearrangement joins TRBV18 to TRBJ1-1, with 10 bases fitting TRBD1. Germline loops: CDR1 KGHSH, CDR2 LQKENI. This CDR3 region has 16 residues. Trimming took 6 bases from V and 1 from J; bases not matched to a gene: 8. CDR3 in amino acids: CASSLGQGKPNTEAFF. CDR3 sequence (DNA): TGTGCCAGCTCCTTGGGACAGGGGAAACCGAACACTGAAGCTTTCTTT.

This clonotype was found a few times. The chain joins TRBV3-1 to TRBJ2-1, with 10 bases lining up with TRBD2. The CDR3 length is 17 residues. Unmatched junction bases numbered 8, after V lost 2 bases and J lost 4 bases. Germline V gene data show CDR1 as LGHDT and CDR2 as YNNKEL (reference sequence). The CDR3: CASSQNFPAGGYNEQFF. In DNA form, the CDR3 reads TGTGCCAGCAGCCAAAATTTCCCAGCGGGAGGGTACAATGAGCAGTTCTTC.

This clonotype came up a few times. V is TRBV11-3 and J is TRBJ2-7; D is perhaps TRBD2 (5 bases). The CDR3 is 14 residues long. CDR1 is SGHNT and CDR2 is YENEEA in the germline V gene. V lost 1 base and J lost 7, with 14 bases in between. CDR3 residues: CASSLAASRREQYV. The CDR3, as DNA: TGTGCCAGCAGCTTAGCGGCCTCGAGGAGGGAGCAGTACGTC.

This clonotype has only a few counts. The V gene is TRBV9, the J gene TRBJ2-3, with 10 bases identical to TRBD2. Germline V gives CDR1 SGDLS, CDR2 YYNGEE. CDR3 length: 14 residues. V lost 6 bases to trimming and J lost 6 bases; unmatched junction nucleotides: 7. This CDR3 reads CASKAGGTGDTQYF. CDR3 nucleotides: TGTGCCAGCAAAGCGGGGGGGACCGGGGATACGCAGTATTTT.

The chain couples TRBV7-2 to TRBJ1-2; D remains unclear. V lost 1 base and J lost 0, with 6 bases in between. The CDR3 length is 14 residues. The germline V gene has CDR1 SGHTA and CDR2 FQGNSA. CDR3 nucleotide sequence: TGTGCCAGCAGCTTAGGGCCAGCTAACTATGGCTACACCTTC. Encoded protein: CASSLGPANYGYTF.

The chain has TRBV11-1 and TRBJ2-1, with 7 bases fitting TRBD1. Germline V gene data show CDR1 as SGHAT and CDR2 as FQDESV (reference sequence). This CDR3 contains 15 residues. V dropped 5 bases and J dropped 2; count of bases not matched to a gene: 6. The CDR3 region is CASSPPGTAYNEQFF. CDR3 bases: TGTGCCAGCAGCCCTCCCGGGACAGCCTACAATGAGCAGTTCTTC.

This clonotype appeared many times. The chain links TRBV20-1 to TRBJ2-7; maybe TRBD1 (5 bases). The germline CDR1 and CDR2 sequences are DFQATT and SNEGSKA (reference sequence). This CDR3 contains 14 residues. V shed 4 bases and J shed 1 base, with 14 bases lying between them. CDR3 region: CSAIGQGFSYEQYF. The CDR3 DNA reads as TGCAGTGCTATTGGGCAGGGTTTTTCCTACGAGCAGTACTTC.